The 2 T cell receptor beta chains listed next were all sequenced from one sample in a study of human T cells and chemical hapten exposure. Time point noted: pre-sensitization, week 0. The treatment here: therapeutic diphenylcyclopropenone sensitization with weekly scalp DPC. TCRdb reprocessed the RACE reads via MiXCR and lists one record per CDR3 protein. The top ten hold approximately 2.3% of the sample, which has fewer than 300,000 distinct CDR3 sequences, about 9% seen once. The sample was whole blood, taken in connection with sensitization to the hapten diphenylcyclopropenone (DPC). Receptors were obtained from a woman in her 40s with alopecia areata. Some clones in this sample may be carry-over from other donors' samples.

This chain connects TRBV27 to TRBJ2-7; 11 bases agree with TRBD2. This CDR3 has 15 amino acids. CDR1 and CDR2 (germline): MNHEY, SMNVEV (reference sequence). Trimming took 3 bases from V and 4 from J; bases not matched to a gene: 5. The CDR3 DNA follows: TGTGCCAGCAGTTTTACCCGACTAGCGGGGTACGAGCAGTACTTC. Translation: CASSFTRLAGYEQYF.

There are a few counts of this clonotype. The CDR3 bases are TGTGCCAGCAGAAGGACAGGGGAAGATACGCAGTATTTT. This codes for CASRRTGEDTQYF. The chain joins TRBV6-5 to TRBJ2-3; 9 nucleotides line up with TRBD1. Per the germline V gene, CDR1 is MNHEY and CDR2 is SVGAGI. The CDR3 spans 13 residues. J gave up 5 bases and V 6 bases, and 3 bases lay outside the gene matches.